The present T cell receptor beta chain was sequenced within a study of T cells in Graves' hyperthyroidism and ophthalmopathy. Findings of the study overall: A model built on 13 V-J features separated ophthalmopathy from stable hyperthyroidism. Blood shared most expanded thyroid clonotypes above 0.001. The model predicted ophthalmopathy a median around six months before onset.

This clonotype turned up a few times. Its target is unknown. Using RNA transcripts as the source, TCR beta CDR3 regions were amplified. HTBI primers were used for first-round RT-PCR of the TCR CDR3. TCRdb fed the multiplex PCR reads into MiXCR, producing one record per CDR3 protein. The sample shows some 530,000 distinct CDR3 sequences, around a fifth of them seen only once. Any patient presenting with uncontrolled infection, other autoimmune disease, pregnancy or lactation was left out. Germline V CDR1 and CDR2: SGHRS, YFSETQ. J was trimmed by 1 base and V by 0 bases; bases with no gene match: 3. This CDR3 region has 16 residues.

Source material: blood. This chain joins TRBV5-1 and TRBJ2-2; 7 bases agree with TRBD2. This TCR was recovered from a woman in her 70s with Graves' ophthalmopathy. The CDR3 here is CASSLEGGGNTGELFF. The CDR3 DNA reads as TGCGCCAGCAGCTTGGAAGGCGGGGGGAACACCGGGGAGCTGTTTTTT.